The 7 T cell receptor beta chains reported below all come from one sample, sequenced in a study of blood T cell repertoires in COVID-19. Profiled with immunoSEQ multiplex PCR; TCRdb holds only in-frame clones, not every one. The table includes some 70,000 clones, around four fifths detected once. The sample comprised peripheral blood. The receptors derive from a man in his sixties with COVID-19, enrolled during active disease.

This chain uses TRBV19 with TRBJ1-1, with 10 bases identical to TRBD1. This CDR3 spans 14 amino acids. The germline V gene has CDR1 LNHDA and CDR2 SQIVND (reference sequence). V lost 4 bases, J lost 7 bases, and 6 bases stayed unmatched. CDR3 loop: CASSRKTGGDEAFF. CDR3 in DNA: TGTGCCAGTAGTAGAAAGACAGGGGGCGATGAAGCTTTCTTT.

The table lists this clone with a few counts. The chain has TRBV6-5 and TRBJ2-1; 9 nucleotides line up with TRBD2. V lost 5 bases to trimming and J lost 4 bases; unmatched junction nucleotides: 3. The length of the CDR3 is 14 residues. Germline lookup yields CDR1 MNHEY and CDR2 SVGAGI. CDR3 nucleotides: TGTGCCAGCAGTCTCCTAGCGGGATACAATGAGCAGTTCTTC. This encodes CASSLLAGYNEQFF.

This chain connects TRBV7-3 to TRBJ2-2; a weak D match, TRBD2 (6 bases). V lost 6 bases to trimming and J lost 5 bases, with 13 bases between them. The CDR3 loop spans 14 amino acids. The germline gives CDR1 SGHTA, CDR2 FQGTGA. The CDR3 DNA reads TGTGCCAGCAGTTCGAGTGGAGGGACCGGGGAGCTGTTTTTT. This translates into CASSSSGGTGELFF.

The chain combines TRBV6-2 or TRBV6-3 with TRBJ1-2; 8 bases agree with TRBD1. This CDR3 region has 15 residues. The germline V gene encodes CDR1 MNHEY and CDR2 SVGEGT. Unmatched junction bases numbered 8, after V lost 5 bases and J lost 3 bases. The CDR3 DNA reads as TGTGCCAGCAGTCCACCTTCGACAGGGGACTATGGCTACACCTTC. Amino acids: CASSPPSTGDYGYTF.

This chain connects TRBV7-6 to TRBJ1-3, with 8 bases fitting TRBD1. The V gene end was trimmed by 1 base and the J gene end by 4 bases; junction bases not matched to a gene: 6. In germline, CDR1 is SGHVS, CDR2 FNYEAQ. CDR3 length: 16 residues. CDR3 loop: CASSLGNRGSGNTIYF. CDR3 nucleotide sequence: TGTGCCAGCAGCTTAGGAAACAGGGGGTCCGGAAACACCATATATTTT.

This clone showed up just a few times. The V call is TRBV6-5, the J call TRBJ1-1; perhaps TRBD1 as D (5 bases). The V end lost 2 bases, the J end lost 2 bases, and 9 bases lay between the germline ends. This CDR3 is 14 amino acids long. Per germline, CDR1 MNHEY and CDR2 SVGAGI. In nucleotides, the CDR3 is TGTGCCAGCAGTTACCAGGGAGGCAACACTGAAGCTTTCTTT. This sequence encodes CASSYQGGNTEAFF.

The chain carries TRBV2 and TRBJ2-1; possibly TRBD2 for D (5 bases). This CDR3 comprises 13 residues. Trimming removed 8 bases at V and 6 bases at J, with 14 bases between. Germline V lookup: CDR1 SNHLY, CDR2 FYNNEI. The CDR3 protein is CASGVVASNEQFF. The CDR3, as DNA: TGTGCCAGCGGGGTTGTAGCGAGCAATGAGCAGTTCTTC.